The 29 T cell receptor beta chains below come from one sample, sequenced in a study of blood T cells in healthy people across ages (dated by TCRdb to the mid-2010s). The protocol used for the library was 5' RACE. Sequencer: Illumina HiSeq 2500. The second PCR ran for about 7 to 11 cycles and used a J-beta primer mix along with a sample-barcoded 5' primer. TCRdb itself trimmed the public reads at Q25 with fastp, ran MiXCR and retained productive beta chains. CDR3 protein duplicates are merged, each entry listing the most common genes and DNA. The sample table lists around 500,000 distinct CDR3 sequences, 27% of them with a count of one. The biggest ten clones account for about 3.9% of the sample. These data were also filed under a second study, of T cells of mothers and their children.

The source material was blood. The receptors were sampled from a boy younger than 10 in good health.

The rearrangement links TRBV2 to TRBJ2-3; D unresolved. V was shortened by 6 bases and J by 2 bases, with 9 bases between the two germline ends. Germline CDR1 reads SNHLY; CDR2 reads FYNNEI. The CDR3 consists of 13 residues. This CDR3 reads CASSGRTTDTQYF. CDR3 sequence (DNA): TGTGCCAGCAGCGGGCGGACCACAGATACGCAGTATTTT.

The V gene is TRBV9, the J gene TRBJ1-1; possible D gene TRBD1, 5 bases. Germline-derived CDR1 and CDR2 are SGDLS and YYNGEE. The V gene lost 2 bases and the J gene lost 6 bases, with 14 bases spanning the gap. There are 14 residues in the CDR3. CDR3 in DNA: TGTGCCAGCAGCGTCCACTGGGGGGGACCTGAAGCTTTCTTT. Translation: CASSVHWGGPEAFF.

The gene calls are TRBV20-1 and TRBJ2-2; 8 bases are a match to TRBD2. Germline loops: CDR1 DFQATT, CDR2 SNEGSKA (reference sequence). J lost 4 bases, V lost 0 bases, and 7 bases had no gene match. This CDR3 region has 16 residues. This CDR3 is CSARDPASGLTGELFF. The CDR3 DNA reads as TGCAGTGCTAGAGATCCGGCTAGCGGGCTCACCGGGGAGCTGTTTTTT.

This clonotype has ten or more counts. V is TRBV7-9 and J is TRBJ2-4; a weak D match, TRBD2 (6 bases). V lost 2 bases and J 0 bases, leaving 11 bases between the germline ends. CDR1 and CDR2 from the germline V gene are SEHNR and FQNEAQ (reference sequence). This CDR3 is 16 amino acids long. This chain's CDR3 is CASSLTWEVAKNIQYF. Here the CDR3 DNA reads TGTGCCAGCAGCTTAACCTGGGAGGTAGCCAAAAACATTCAGTACTTC.

This chain joins TRBV10-3 and TRBJ2-7, with 13 bases aligning to TRBD2. J lost 4 bases, V lost 8 bases, and 14 bases had no gene match. The length of the CDR3 is 17 residues. Per germline, CDR1 ENHRY and CDR2 SYGVKD. CDR3 sequence (DNA): TGTGCCATCGGCTCCAGACTAGCGGGAGGCCTAGGTTACGAGCAGTACTTC. It is translated as CAIGSRLAGGLGYEQYF.

The rearrangement links TRBV27 to TRBJ1-5; D perhaps matches TRBD1 (5 bases). Trimming took off 2 bases at V and 7 bases at J, with 15 bases between the two ends. Germline assignment: CDR1 MNHEY and CDR2 SMNVEV (reference sequence). This CDR3 has 15 amino acids. The CDR3 spells CASSLGPGGEQPQHF. CDR3 nucleotide sequence: TGTGCCAGCAGTTTAGGGCCCGGAGGGGAACAGCCCCAGCATTTT.

The V call is TRBV12-3 or TRBV12-4, the J call TRBJ2-2, with 10 nucleotides matching TRBD2. J gave up 5 bases and V 5 bases, and 5 bases lay outside the gene matches. The CDR3 length is 15 residues. CDR3 nucleotides: TGTGCCAGCAGTACCCTAGCGGGGGAGACCGGGGAGCTGTTTTTT. This translates into CASSTLAGETGELFF.

The chain has TRBV3-1 and TRBJ2-4, with D possibly TRBD1 on 5 matching bases. The CDR3 covers 13 residues. The germline V gene encodes CDR1 LGHDT and CDR2 YNNKEL (reference sequence). V gave up 4 bases and J gave up 11 bases, with 15 bases separating them. CDR3 region: CASSPSRQGLQYF. The CDR3 nucleotides are TGTGCCAGCAGCCCAAGTCGGCAGGGCCTTCAGTACTTC.

The sample holds one count of this clonotype. The V and J genes are TRBV7-8 and TRBJ1-1, with D tentatively TRBD1 (5 bases). This CDR3 has 16 amino acids. Trimming cost V 0 bases and J 0 bases, with 11 bases left between them. CDR1 and CDR2 (germline): SGHVS, FQNEAQ. CDR3 in DNA: TGTGCCAGCAGCTTAGCCAGGGCCGTCATGAACACTGAAGCTTTCTTT. Protein product: CASSLARAVMNTEAFF.

This clonotype has a handful of counts. The rearrangement links TRBV7-2 to TRBJ2-5; perhaps TRBD2 as D (7 bases). The CDR3 covers 15 residues. V lost 2 bases and J 4 bases, leaving 14 bases between the germline ends. CDR1 and CDR2 (germline): SGHTA, FQGNSA. This CDR3 reads CASSLMGGRGETQYF. In nucleotides, the CDR3 is TGTGCCAGCAGCTTAATGGGGGGGCGCGGAGAGACCCAGTACTTC.

The chain is built from TRBV10-2 and TRBJ2-7; D may be TRBD2 (5 bases). Trimming took 3 bases from V and 3 from J, leaving 9 bases between them. Germline CDR1 reads WSHSY; CDR2 reads SAAADI. The CDR3 has 13 amino acids. CDR3 region: CASSESGNYEQYF. The DNA of the CDR3 is TGCGCCAGCAGTGAAAGCGGAAACTACGAGCAGTACTTC.

V gene TRBV28 combines with J gene TRBJ2-5; D is perhaps TRBD1 (5 bases). V lost 2 bases, J lost 9 bases, and 16 bases lay in between. CDR1 MDHEN and CDR2 SYDVKM come from the germline V gene. The CDR3 sequence is 14 residues long. CDR3 nucleotides: TGTGCCAGCAGTTTAAGTAGGACAATCAGACCCCAGTACTTC. Amino acid sequence: CASSLSRTIRPQYF.

V and J are TRBV7-9 and TRBJ2-1, with 9 bases matching TRBD2. This CDR3 comprises 17 residues. V lost 5 bases to trimming and J lost 5 bases; unmatched junction nucleotides: 13. Germline loops: CDR1 SEHNR, CDR2 FQNEAQ (reference sequence). CDR3 loop: CASSGGVAGGPDNEQFF. In DNA, the CDR3 is TGTGCCAGCAGCGGAGGGGTGGCGGGAGGGCCTGACAATGAGCAGTTCTTC.

This clonotype was seen ten or more times. The V call is TRBV7-6, the J call TRBJ1-1; 7 bases agree with TRBD1. CDR3 length: 14 residues. With 1 base clipped from V and 5 bases from J, the junction kept 4 bases outside the gene matches. Germline V gives CDR1 SGHVS, CDR2 FNYEAQ. The CDR3 is CASSLDRGGTEAFF. The CDR3 bases are TGTGCCAGCAGCTTAGACAGGGGTGGAACTGAAGCTTTCTTT.

This clonotype was counted a single time. J is TRBJ2-2 and V is TRBV5-1; TRBD1 matches 8 bases. Germline V gene lookup returns CDR1 SGHRS and CDR2 YFSETQ. V dropped 6 bases and J dropped 0; count of bases not matched to a gene: 7. The CDR3 has 16 amino acids. The CDR3 nucleotides read TGCGCCAGCACAAAGACAGGGGTACCGAACACCGGGGAGCTGTTTTTT. Residues: CASTKTGVPNTGELFF. The whole variable domain, filled in from reference TRBV5-1 and TRBJ2-2, reads KAGVTQTPRYLIKTRGQQVTLSCSPISGHRSVSWYQQTPGQGLQFLFEYFSETQRNKGNFPGRFSGRQFSNSRSEMNVSTLELGDSALYLCASTKTGVPNTGELFFGEGSRLTVL.

CDR3 amino acids: CSVGPLGQGTEAFF. In DNA, the CDR3 is TGCAGCGTTGGGCCCCTAGGACAGGGCACTGAAGCTTTCTTT. The gene calls are TRBV29-1 and TRBJ1-1; TRBD1 aligns across 8 bases. V shed 4 bases, J shed 4 bases, and the junction held 8 bases outside the gene matches. This CDR3 is built from 14 residues. Germline CDR1 and CDR2: SQVTM and ANQGSEA.

This chain joins TRBV20-1 and TRBJ2-5; 7 nucleotides align to TRBD2. The J call may be incorrect, as the DNA end agrees better with TRBJ2-1. Looked up from germline, CDR1 is DFQATT and CDR2 is SNEGSKA (reference sequence). The CDR3 runs 12 residues. CDR3 residues: CSAREPGGEQFF. The CDR3 nucleotides read TGCAGTGCTAGAGAGCCGGGGGGTGAGCAGTTCTTC.

In its sample, this clonotype was seen a few times. The rearrangement uses TRBV30 and TRBJ2-7; the D is unclear. V gave up 1 base and J gave up 6 bases, with 13 bases separating them. The CDR3 covers 13 residues. Germline V gives CDR1 GTSNPN, CDR2 SVGIG (reference sequence). CDR3 sequence reads: CAWSARSLGEQYF. The CDR3 coding sequence is TGTGCCTGGAGTGCCCGCTCGTTGGGCGAGCAGTACTTC.

The V call is TRBV27, the J call TRBJ1-6; D unresolved. V lost 0 bases to trimming and J lost 6 bases, with 12 bases between them. CDR1 is MNHEY and CDR2 is SMNVEV in the germline V gene (reference sequence). The CDR3 is 16 residues long. The CDR3 reads CASSLSSGSFNSPLHF. CDR3 in DNA: TGTGCCAGCAGTTTATCCTCCGGGTCGTTTAATTCACCCCTCCACTTT.

In this sample, this clonotype turned up a few times. V is TRBV9 and J is TRBJ2-5; perhaps TRBD1 as D (5 bases). V was shortened by 0 bases and J by 5 bases, with 8 bases between the two germline ends. The CDR3 extends over 13 amino acids. Germline CDR1 SGDLS, CDR2 YYNGEE. The CDR3 DNA is TGTGCCAGCAGCGTAGTGCCAGGGGAGACCCAGTACTTC. It specifies CASSVVPGETQYF.

This clonotype has only a few counts. This sequence joins TRBV14 and TRBJ1-1, with 8 bases fitting TRBD1. CDR3 size: 13 residues. CDR1 and CDR2 (germline): SGHDN, FVKESK. Trimming cost V 4 bases and J 12 bases; bases outside gene matches: 10. CDR3 DNA sequence: TGTGCCAGCAGCCGGACAGGGCGCGGATGGACTTTCTTT. The encoded protein is CASSRTGRGWTFF.

The J gene is TRBJ2-7, the V gene TRBV12-3 or TRBV12-4, with D maybe TRBD1 (5 bases). Trimming removed 7 bases from V and 4 bases from J, with 20 bases in between. This CDR3 spans 15 amino acids. DNA of the CDR3: TGTGCCAGCACCGAAGGGGTCAGGCCCCAGTACGAGCAGTACTTC. Protein: CASTEGVRPQYEQYF.

This sequence joins TRBV6-4 and TRBJ1-4, with a possible D match to TRBD1 (5 bases). V gave up 6 bases and J gave up 10 bases, with 21 bases separating them. Germline V CDR1 and CDR2: MRHNA, SNTAGT. The CDR3 is 15 residues long. Here the CDR3 DNA reads TGTGCCAGCAGCCGCGACAGAACCCAGACGGGAAAACTGTTTTTT. It encodes CASSRDRTQTGKLFF.

This clonotype turned up a few times. V and J are TRBV7-2 and TRBJ2-1, with 7 positions matching TRBD1. Germline CDR1 reads SGHTA; CDR2 reads FQGNSA. Unmatched junction bases numbered 7, after V lost 1 base and J lost 4 bases. There are 16 residues in the CDR3. The CDR3 reads CASSLEVTGLYNEQFF. CDR3 in DNA: TGTGCCAGCAGCTTAGAAGTGACAGGGCTATACAATGAGCAGTTCTTC.

The chain couples TRBV29-1 to TRBJ2-4, with D uncertain. CDR1 and CDR2 (germline): SQVTM, ANQGSEA. The CDR3 is 16 amino acids. The V and J ends lost 1 base and 0 bases respectively, with 13 bases between them. Here the CDR3 reads CSVEVRGRLAKNIQYF. CDR3 in DNA: TGCAGCGTTGAAGTTCGCGGCAGACTAGCCAAAAACATTCAGTACTTC. The full variable domain, its missing parts supplied by reference TRBV29-1 and TRBJ2-4, is SAVISQKPSRDICQRGTSLTIQCQVDSQVTMMFWYRQQPGQSLTLIATANQGSEATYESGFVIDKFPISRPNLTFSTLTVSNMSPEDSSIYLCSVEVRGRLAKNIQYFGAGTRLSVL.

The sample holds a few counts of this clonotype. The chain is built from TRBV6-4 and TRBJ2-1; the D gene is possibly TRBD2 (6 bases). This CDR3 has 13 residues. V was clipped by 2 bases and J by 10 bases, with 12 bases between them. From germline, CDR1 is MRHNA and CDR2 SNTAGT. CDR3 coding DNA: TGTGCCAGCAGTGACGTGGGGGGTGGGGAGCAGTTCTTC. Amino acids: CASSDVGGGEQFF.

This chain links TRBV7-8 with TRBJ1-2; D perhaps matches TRBD1 (5 bases). CDR1 is SGHVS and CDR2 is FQNEAQ in the germline V gene. Deletions cut 5 bases from V and 4 bases from J, with 17 bases between. This CDR3 region has 15 residues. CDR3 amino acids: CASSLGLQEGYGYTF. As DNA, the CDR3 is TGTGCCAGCAGCCTCGGACTACAGGAGGGCTATGGCTACACCTTC. Together with reference TRBV7-8 and TRBJ1-2, the CDR3 gives the full variable domain: GAGVSQSPRYKVAKRGQDVALRCDPISGHVSLFWYQQALGQGPEFLTYFQNEAQLDKSGLPSDRFFAERPEGSVSTLKIQRTQQEDSAVYLCASSLGLQEGYGYTFGSGTRLTVV.

This sequence joins TRBV20-1 and TRBJ2-5, with TRBD1 identical over 7 bases. The CDR3 extends over 13 amino acids. V was clipped by 5 bases and J by 7 bases; unmatched bases: 10. Looked up from germline, CDR1 is DFQATT and CDR2 is SNEGSKA (reference sequence). The CDR3 protein is CSAWETGPGTQYF. In nucleotides, the CDR3 is TGCAGTGCTTGGGAGACAGGGCCAGGGACCCAGTACTTC.

The J gene is TRBJ2-6, the V gene TRBV12-3 or TRBV12-4; D may be TRBD2 (6 bases). Trimming removed 3 bases at V and 1 base at J, with 16 bases between. The length of the CDR3 is 18 residues. This chain's CDR3 is CASSFSLWGVSGANVLTF. The DNA of the CDR3 is TGTGCCAGCAGTTTTTCTTTATGGGGGGTTTCTGGGGCCAACGTCCTGACTTTC.